This T cell receptor (beta chain) was profiled in a study of Ad26.COV2.S vaccination and SARS-CoV-2 variants. At the level of the study: A participant enrolled in the COV1001 Ad26.COV2.S trial arm provided the sample. Once, or twice with 56 days between doses, Ad26.COV2.S was given intramuscularly.

Only one count was recorded for this clone. There are 15 residues in the CDR3. Germline loops: CDR1 MNHEY, CDR2 SVGEGT. The germline V and J ends were trimmed by 6 bases and 4 bases, with 16 bases remaining between them. Sequencing used immunoSEQ multiplex PCR; TCRdb keeps in-frame clones, though not all of them. The sample lists roughly 700,000 clones; 70% to 90% were seen once. The treatment is: around 19 received Ad26.COV2.S at low or high dose, single or two shots; 5 received placebo; per-sample allocation not given. Collection of the samples took place on day 63 after the first injection of vaccine or placebo. This vaccine is an Ad26 vector that expresses the Wuhan-strain SARS-CoV-2 spike.

The specimen comprised peripheral blood, sampled in a trial of Ad26.COV2.S vaccine versus placebo. This chain connects TRBV6-2 or TRBV6-3 to TRBJ1-5; D ambiguous. The receptor's source is a person aged 18-65 years who received the Ad26.COV2.S COVID-19 vaccine or a placebo. CDR3 sequence: CASSPGFGVNQPQHF. The CDR3 DNA reads as TGTGCCAGCAGCCCGGGATTTGGGGTGAATCAGCCCCAGCATTTT.